The present T cell receptor (beta chain) was sequenced within a study of blood T cell repertoires in COVID-19 (dated by TCRdb to 2020 to 2022). Describing the broader study: The collaborator samples originated in the United States, Italy and Spain and spanned the acute and convalescent phases of COVID-19. The prospective study material was composed of cDNA or gDNA derived from T cells, B-cell-depleted T cells, or PBMCs. Deeply sampled blood TCRbeta repertoires from subjects exposed to, actively infected with, or recovered from COVID-19 were included in the dataset. The repertoires were made available in a free public database intended to serve as a resource for research on the immune response to SARS-CoV-2. Samples were obtained from the ongoing ImmuneRACE study (first 160 participants) and from over a thousand subjects provided by 6 global collaborators. A de-identified subject ID, COVID-19 status, age in years and sex were almost always included in the sample metadata. Where available, HLA class I and class II types were obtained from metadata supplied by the sample provider rather than from assay-based typing. Here is what the overall study found, with its caveats: The amount of clinical and demographic metadata varied by source and participant and was provided uncurated.

CDR1 and CDR2, looked up from the germline V gene (reference sequence), are MNHEY and SMNVEV. Deletion took 4 bases off V and 7 bases off J, with a span of 14 bases between the germline ends. Its CDR3 holds 13 amino acids, cysteine through phenylalanine. CDR3 DNA is the only sequence kept; it has 39 bases, read in frame from the first base. Remarks on this clone: Its target antigen remains unknown. No base-level quality is on record; no much larger clone is a single base apart.

Participants in the prospective study were aged 18 to 89 years, lived in 20 to 25 United States geographic areas, and enrolled through a virtual design. In the prospective study, participants were assigned to cohorts based on the clinical history participants reported in a screening survey and a study questionnaire. In the prospective study, whole blood, serum and a nasopharyngeal or oropharyngeal swab were collected from each participant by mobile phlebotomists. Over a roughly 2-month period, participants in the prospective study had the option of providing additional blood draws and questionnaires. Prospective study blood samples were shipped either frozen or at room temperature before DNA extraction. TCRbeta CDR3 regions were amplified from genomic DNA by means of the immunoSEQ Assay, a bias-controlled multiplex PCR. The paper's data handling went like this. Within the assay, amplification of reference gene primers was used to estimate how many nucleated cells each sample contained. Sequence reads were collapsed and filtered to measure the absolute abundance of every unique TCRbeta CDR3 rearrangement. For each sample, productive Simpson clonality was calculated by taking the square root of Simpson's diversity index across productive rearrangements. What TCRdb holds here is the immuneACCESS table cut down to in-frame rearrangements. Part of the clones is not present; checked against another copy, under half of the missing clones reflect an unresolved V gene, and the others are unexplained. That table supplies the V and J calls and clone size; D and trimming were determined from the DNA. For this sample there are around 200,000 clones; 86% appear just once. The ten largest clones capture about 6% of the sample.

The TCR comes from a man aged 40-49 years with acute COVID-19. Sequencing used PBMCs or T cells enriched from blood (not recorded which). Recombination connected TRBV27 to TRBJ2-7; TRBD1 is possibly the D segment (6 matching bases). The CDR3 sequence is CASSSGVISEQYF. The DNA sequence is as follows: TGTGCCAGCAGTTCAGGGGTTATATCAGAGCAGTACTTC.